The clone carrying this TCR beta chain was recorded many times. Antigen unknown. The sample comes from a study of T cell repertoires in cytomegalovirus infection. On the study more broadly: Both CMV infection and a matching HLA type were indicated by public TCR beta signatures. Whole-study findings and limits: Across the ex vivo response, the dominant clonotypes were HLA-C-restricted CMV-specific TCR beta clonotypes. Cumulative public TCR beta family frequency identified CMV carriers with the relevant HLA.

TCRdb analysed the reads with MiXCR anew, one entry per CDR3 protein. The sample carries 600,000 to 800,000 distinct CDR3 sequences, 24% recorded once. V was trimmed by 6 bases and J by 3 bases, leaving 24 bases between them. Germline assignment: CDR1 MDHEN and CDR2 SYDVKM. The CDR3 covers 17 residues. The source of this sequence is a human donor in good health (CMV status not recorded). Some clones in this sample may be carry-over from other donors' samples. The rearrangement joins TRBV28 to TRBJ2-7; tentatively, D is TRBD2 (5 bases). The sample taken for sequencing was CD8+ T cells from PBMCs. CDR3 residues: CASSRSSTTTFSYEQYV. CDR3 sequence (DNA): TGTGCCAGCAGCCGGAGTTCTACGACTACTTTCAGCTACGAGCAGTACGTC.